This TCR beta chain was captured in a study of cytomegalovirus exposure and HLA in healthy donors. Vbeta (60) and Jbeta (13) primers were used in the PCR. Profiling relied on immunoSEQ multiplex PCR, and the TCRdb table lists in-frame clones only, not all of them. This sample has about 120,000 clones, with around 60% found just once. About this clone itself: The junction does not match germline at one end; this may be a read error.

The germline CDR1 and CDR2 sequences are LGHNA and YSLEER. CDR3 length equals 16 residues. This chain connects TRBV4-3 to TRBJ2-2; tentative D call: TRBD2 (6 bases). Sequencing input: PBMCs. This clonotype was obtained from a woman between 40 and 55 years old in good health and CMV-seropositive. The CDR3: CASSQDKWAYTGGLFF. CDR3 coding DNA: TGCGCCAGCAGCCAAGATAAGTGGGCTTACACCGGGGGGCTGTTTTTT.